The 18 T cell receptor beta chains below all came from one sample that was sequenced in a study of Graves' ophthalmopathy and Graves' hyperthyroidism (dated by TCRdb to the late 2010s). The data were produced on an Illumina HiSeq 2000. TCR beta CDR3 regions were amplified from RNA transcripts for repertoire sequencing. The first round of RT-PCR was done with HTBI primers and the Qiagen OneStep RT-PCR kit, and was followed by a second round of multiplex PCR, then size selection and purification. TCRdb passed the public sequencing reads through fastp at Q25 and MiXCR, retaining productive beta sequences. Entries are consolidated by CDR3 protein sequence, retaining the most common genes and DNA. The sample includes 1 million to 1.3 million distinct CDR3 sequences, with roughly two fifths observed a single time. Around 10% of the sample is in the top ten clones. Sequenced: peripheral blood or thyroid tissue (not recorded which). The source is an adult man with Graves' hyperthyroidism.

The chain employs TRBV19 and TRBJ1-1; unclear D gene. Between the trimmed V and J ends, which lost 4 bases and 2 bases, there was a span of 14 bases. There are 15 residues in the CDR3. The germline gives CDR1 LNHDA, CDR2 SQIVND (reference sequence). This CDR3 reads CASSTRIKGNTEAFF. CDR3 sequence (DNA): TGTGCCAGTAGTACGAGGATCAAGGGAAACACTGAAGCTTTCTTT.

This clonotype appeared a single time. This chain connects TRBV30 to TRBJ1-2, with D tentatively TRBD1 (5 bases). The CDR3 has 13 residues. Trimming pared 8 bases from V and 5 bases from J, leaving 18 bases between. Germline V gene lookup returns CDR1 GTSNPN and CDR2 SVGIG (reference sequence). This chain's CDR3 is CAEFGTIGYGYTF. In nucleotides, the CDR3 is TGTGCCGAGTTCGGGACTATTGGATATGGCTACACCTTC.

This clonotype is a singleton in its sample. The junction shows a germline mismatch at one end, possibly a read error. CDR3 in amino acids: CTSSSLLTEAFF. For the CDR3, the DNA is TGTACCAGCAGTTCCCTACTCACTGAAGCTTTCTTT. V gene TRBV2 combines with J gene TRBJ1-1; D is uncertain. CDR3 length: 12 residues. Germline-derived CDR1 and CDR2 are SNHLY and FYNNEI.

The chain has TRBV29-1 and TRBJ1-4, with 9 nucleotides matching TRBD1. Germline V gene sequence: CDR1 SQVTM, CDR2 ANQGSEA. With 5 bases clipped from V and 7 bases from J, the junction kept 14 bases outside the gene matches. The CDR3 runs to 16 residues. The CDR3 region is CSVLNTGGRDGEKLFF. CDR3 DNA: TGCAGCGTTCTTAATACAGGGGGCCGTGATGGTGAAAAACTGTTTTTT.

This clonotype was counted a few times. V is TRBV29-1 and J is TRBJ2-2, with a weak D call TRBD1 (6 bases). Germline assignment: CDR1 SQVTM and CDR2 ANQGSEA. The V end lost 5 bases, the J end lost 1 base, and 17 bases lay between the germline ends. The length of the CDR3 is 16 residues. CDR3 in DNA: TGCAGCGTTATAGGGACACAGGGATGGAACACCGGGGAGCTGTTTTTT. It is translated as CSVIGTQGWNTGELFF.

As for this clonotype: A much larger clone differs from this one at a single base, so this may be a read error. The chain employs TRBV5-6 and TRBJ2-7; TRBD2 might be the D (5 bases). V was pared by 6 bases and J by 7 bases, with 17 bases between. The CDR3 is 13 residues long. Germline values: CDR1 SGHDT, CDR2 YYEEEE. Here the CDR3 reads CASNTGNVSEQYF. CDR3 DNA sequence: TGTGCCAGCAACACCGGGAACGTTTCGGAGCAGTACTTC.

The chain links TRBV10-3 to TRBJ2-3, with 8 nucleotides matching TRBD1. The trim removed 10 bases at V and 2 bases at J, leaving 8 bases unmatched. The CDR3 loop spans 14 amino acids. The V gene's germline CDR1 is ENHRY and CDR2 SYGVKD. CDR3 residues: CATYRGSSTDTQYF. Here the CDR3 DNA reads TGTGCCACTTACAGGGGGTCGTCCACAGATACGCAGTATTTT.

This clonotype has ten or more counts. The gene calls are TRBV2 and TRBJ1-3; D is unresolved. V was clipped by 7 bases and J by 0 bases, with 10 bases between them. The CDR3 totals 14 residues. Germline loops: CDR1 SNHLY, CDR2 FYNNEI. The CDR3 here is CASTDTASGNTIYF. CDR3 DNA: TGTGCCAGCACCGACACAGCCTCTGGAAACACCATATATTTT.

The chain has TRBV28 and TRBJ1-2, with D perhaps matching TRBD1 (6 bases). This CDR3 has 15 amino acids. Trimming removed 4 bases from V and 3 bases from J, with 15 bases in between. The germline CDR1 and CDR2 sequences are MDHEN and SYDVKM. The DNA for the CDR3 is TGTGCCAGCAGTTCAGGGGCCTCGACCTACTATGGCTACACCTTC. Amino acid sequence: CASSSGASTYYGYTF.

This clonotype was observed many times. The chain joins TRBV20-1 to TRBJ2-2; the match to TRBD2 covers 7 bases. The length of the CDR3 is 14 residues. The V segment lost 5 bases and the J segment 2 bases; nucleotides outside the gene matches: 5. CDR1 DFQATT and CDR2 SNEGSKA come from the germline V gene (reference sequence). The CDR3: CSAAGTTNTGELFF. CDR3 nucleotide sequence: TGCAGTGCTGCCGGGACTACTAACACCGGGGAGCTGTTTTTT.

This clonotype was recorded once. V usage is TRBV25-1 and J usage is TRBJ1-1, with D unclear. In germline, CDR1 is MGHDK, CDR2 SYGVNS. Trimming shortened V by 8 bases and J by 5 bases, and 15 bases separated the two germline ends. The CDR3 spans 13 residues. The CDR3 DNA reads TGTGCCAGCGTTGATTGGGCCGGGACTGAAGCTTTCTTT. Translated: CASVDWAGTEAFF.

This clonotype was recorded many times. The CDR3 sequence: CSAREGGFYEQYF. The CDR3 DNA follows: TGCAGTGCTAGAGAAGGGGGCTTCTACGAGCAGTACTTC. The rearrangement joins TRBV20-1 to TRBJ2-7; the match to TRBD1 covers 7 bases. Trimming cost V 0 bases and J 3 bases; bases outside gene matches: 2. CDR3 length: 13 amino acids. CDR1 is DFQATT, CDR2 SNEGSKA, per germline (reference sequence).

This clonotype was counted only a few times. The V gene is TRBV29-1, the J gene TRBJ1-3, with D hard to call. This CDR3 has 9 residues. Germline CDR1 and CDR2: SQVTM and ANQGSEA. V was trimmed by 4 bases and J by 9 bases, leaving 4 bases between them. The CDR3 nucleotides read TGCAGCGTTGCCGGCACCATATATTTT. This translates into CSVAGTIYF.

There are many counts of this clonotype. The genes are TRBV11-2 and TRBJ2-7; D remains unclear. Germline CDR1 reads SGHAT; CDR2 reads FQNNGV. Between the trimmed V and J ends, which lost 0 bases and 5 bases, there was a span of 11 bases. The CDR3 extends over 14 amino acids. CDR3 nucleotides: TGTGCCAGCAGCTTAGATTATCGGGTCCACGAGCAGTACTTC. Its translation is CASSLDYRVHEQYF. Full variable domain (remainder filled in from reference TRBV11-2 and TRBJ2-7): EAGVAQSPRYKIIEKRQSVAFWCNPISGHATLYWYQQILGQGPKLLIQFQNNGVVDDSQLPKDRFSAERLKGVDSTLKIQPAKLEDSAVYLCASSLDYRVHEQYFGPGTRLTVT.

This clonotype was observed many times. This rearrangement joins TRBV5-8 to TRBJ1-2; D gene unclear. The V end lost 2 bases, the J end lost 2 bases, and 7 bases lay between the germline ends. This CDR3 region has 13 residues. Germline V lookup: CDR1 SGHTS, CDR2 YDEGEE. The CDR3 loop is CASSLEGNYGYTF. The CDR3 DNA sequence: TGTGCCAGCAGCTTAGAGGGAAACTATGGCTACACCTTC.

The J gene is TRBJ1-2, the V gene TRBV10-3; 10 bases are a match to TRBD1. Losses at the gene ends were 5 bases for V and 4 bases for J; bases not matched to a gene: 16. Germline lookup yields CDR1 ENHRY and CDR2 SYGVKD. The CDR3 runs 18 residues. In DNA, the CDR3 is TGTGCCATCAGTAACGCACGGGACAGGGGCCCACCTCCCTATGGCTACACCTTC. Its protein product is CAISNARDRGPPPYGYTF.

Turning to this clonotype: Sequence at one end of the junction differs from germline and may be a read error. The chain links TRBV7-2 to TRBJ2-7; D not certain. The CDR3 extends over 16 amino acids. The germline CDR1 and CDR2 sequences are SGHTA and FQGNSA. The CDR3 DNA reads as TGTGCCAGCACCTTAACCCGGGCCCGATTTGTCGACGAGCAGTACTTC. Translating gives CASTLTRARFVDEQYF.

The V and J genes are TRBV6-1 and TRBJ2-7; the D call may be TRBD1 or TRBD2 (5 bases each). The CDR3 is 18 residues long. The V gene's germline CDR1 is MNHNS and CDR2 SASEGT. With 1 base removed from V and 0 bases from J, the gap between germline ends came to 19 bases. CDR3 sequence: CASSEGGFRDGLSYEQYF. CDR3 sequence (DNA): TGTGCCAGCAGTGAAGGCGGGTTCCGGGACGGACTCTCCTACGAGCAGTACTTC.